The present T cell receptor beta chain was sequenced within a study of cytomegalovirus exposure and HLA in healthy donors (dated 2017 in TCRdb). With respect to the entire study: An earlier analysis of roughly 610 of the donors reported 250 to 300 Gb of sequence data and some 110 million unique TCR beta sequences obtained from about 170 million T cells. Both class I and class II loci were covered by HLA typing, at four-digit resolution. Several DR-DQ haplotypes were treated as single units for association and clustering because of strong linkage in the cohort. The study profiled the T cell repertoires of hundreds of subjects by immunosequencing and related them to cytomegalovirus serostatus. In the later analysis, no new phenotypic data were used to find candidate immune exposures; instead, reliance was placed on TCR beta sequences and their occurrence across donors. Donor age, sex, ethnicity and CMV serostatus were compiled alongside the repertoire data. The study aimed to test whether signatures of past pathogen exposure could be identified by cataloging public T cell receptors. In a later analysis, previously published TCR beta repertoires from about 670 donors were re-analyzed and high-resolution HLA genotyping was added so that TCR occurrence patterns could be studied. The study combined high-throughput TCR immunosequencing, statistical association of individual TCRs with disease status, and machine learning to predict cytomegalovirus infection status. An early release that covered roughly 600 HLA-typed donors contained approximately 320 gigabases of sequencing data and approximately 85 million unique TCR sequences. The number of donors typed differed by locus, with 629-630 for A, B, C, DRB1 and DQB1, about 500 for DQA1, 600 to 610 for DPA1, and some 450 for DPB1. In addition to the first cohort of around 670 subjects, a separate validation cohort of 130 or so different subjects was used. The genetic ancestry cluster associated with self-reported Caucasian donors included roughly four fifths of the roughly 410 genotyped donors. An earlier analysis of nearly 600 of the donors applied high-throughput TCR beta sequencing to assess whether each TCR beta V gene segment acted as functional or pseudogenic. In a later genetic analysis, genome-wide SNP genotypes for about 55% of the 666 donors were used, and that subset was treated as a discovery cohort. Among 300 to 500 genotyped donors of the cohort, an average of approximately 240,000 unique TCR beta nucleotide sequences was sequenced per donor, of which approximately 18% were non-productive. All discovery cohort repertoires had been generated on a single sequencing platform. The study at large found these results: Sequencing depth was assumed to be roughly uniform across donors in the presence/absence analyses, though that assumption may not hold. The sequencing pipeline was judged likely to have produced a cluster of highly shared sequence variants as a technical artifact. A later genetic analysis associated a missense DCLRE1C variant with V-gene and J-gene trimming of TCR beta chains, and an independent cohort replicated the association. Compared with equally common non-associated chains, HLA-associated TCR beta chains in a later analysis were more clonally expanded and had lower generation probabilities. Some IMGT-functional V segments, including TRBV6-2 and TRBV6-3, could not be distinguished by the 87-base-pair reads and were therefore excluded. The earlier analysis of 450 to 700 of the donors excluded some 16 rarely observed V segments, including chromosome 9 orphons, because counts were too low. A further reported finding was that TCR beta sequences accurately predicted the HLA-A and HLA-B alleles for most subjects in the first cohort. In an earlier analysis of more than 500 of the donors, most TCR beta V segments appeared in productive rearrangements about 90% or about 30% of the time, broadly matching IMGT annotations. Across donors, most TCR sequences were observed very rarely, whereas some public TCRs were present in many individuals. When HLA alleles, especially DR and DQ, strongly co-occurred, attributing TCR associations to individual alleles was difficult. In a later analysis, TCR association rates were found to vary across HLA loci, with the most associated TCRs seen for DRB1 alleles and the fewest for HLA-C alleles. The study listed 164 TCR beta chains as associated with cytomegalovirus. CMV serostatus was the only immune exposure information available for the cohort. In vitro tests confirmed that a few of the cytomegalovirus-associated TCR beta chains recognize cytomegalovirus antigens. A later analysis found that most CMV-associated TCR beta chains appeared HLA-restricted, with HLA associations seemingly driven largely by CMV exposure. According to the authors, the approach could potentially be generalized to other disease states and immunological phenotypes. HLA typing was unavailable for some donors at each locus, so association tests used only the typed subset. A later genetic analysis reported fewer N-insertions in productive TCRs among donors in an Asian-associated ancestry cluster than the roughly 700-donor mean. According to a later analysis, parvovirus B19, influenza, CMV and Epstein-Barr virus appeared linked to several top co-occurrence clusters. In both the original and validation cohorts, the classifier was reported to diagnose cytomegalovirus status with high specificity and sensitivity. Correlated functional status among segregating V segments might be attributable to linkage disequilibrium, but an unknown experimental factor could not be ruled out. The cohort was sequenced for TCR beta chains only, and without alpha or paired-chain data the features that could be detected were limited. Specific HLA alleles were associated with 15,000 to 20,000 TCR beta sequences at a false discovery rate of 0.05 in a later analysis.

The CDR3 numbers 12 residues from cysteine through phenylalanine. Just the 36-base CDR3 DNA is kept, in frame starting at base 1. The V end gives up 6 bases and the J end 6 bases, leaving 5 bases in the junction not matched to a gene. As encoded in the germline V gene, CDR1 is MNHNS while CDR2 is SASEGT. The method was the immunoSEQ multiplex PCR assay. The multiplex PCR relied on a mix of 60 forward primers for TCR Vbeta segments and 13 reverse primers for TCR Jbeta segments. Amplification of the CDR3 region of rearranged TCR beta genes was performed with a multiplex PCR assay on genomic DNA. Amplified TCR beta libraries were sequenced as 87-base-pair reads on the Illumina HiSeq System. The authors processed their data as follows. Across the 700 or so repertoires, a later analysis counted roughly 84 million unique TCR beta chains, approximately 10 million of which were shared by at least two donors. To remove PCR and sequencing errors, raw reads were error-corrected and collapsed into unique sequences using a nearest-neighbor algorithm that merged closely related sequences. Alignment of CDR3 sequences to IMGT reference sequences was used to assign V, D and J gene segments. Each retained sequence needed at least a six-nucleotide match to both a V gene segment and a J gene segment. Rearrangements were called productive when the CDR3 lacked stop codons and stayed in frame with V and J; all others were non-productive. CDR3 was defined according to IMGT convention as the region running from the second conserved V-encoded cysteine to the conserved J-encoded phenylalanine. The earlier analysis of some 540 of the donors excluded any sequence lacking an unambiguous match to a single V gene segment. In an earlier analysis of approximately 500 of the donors, a V segment was called functional when productive rearrangements were above 56.7%, and segregating when the standard deviation between donors exceeded 5%. A statistical classification framework was developed to diagnose cytomegalovirus status using the catalog of TCR beta chain sequences. V and J gene assignment, in a later analysis, came from comparing TCR nucleotide sequences with IMGT/GENE-DB human TR gene sequences. In a later analysis, CDR3 sequences and most-parsimonious VDJ recombination scenarios were assigned using the TCRdist pipeline. In a later analysis, each TCR beta chain was defined by its CDR3 amino acid sequence together with its V-gene family, and reads lacking a unique V-gene family were excluded. A later analysis removed several hundred highly shared, low-generation-probability nucleotide sequences to deal with suspected cross-contamination and a sequencing artifact. For each public chain, a later analysis derived a clonal expansion index from normalized ranks of inferred template counts within each repertoire. A later analysis computed generation probabilities with a VDJ recombination model fitted to out-of-frame rearrangements, and checked the results against IGoR. In a later analysis, TCR-TCR, TCR-HLA and TCR-CMV co-occurrence was scored with hypergeometric tests, and a repertoire-size bias correction was applied to TCR pairs. To estimate false discovery rates, a later analysis permuted the HLA or CMV assignments 20 times. In a later analysis, co-occurring TCRs were grouped with DBSCAN, and TCRdist sequence similarity was added when clustering was performed within HLA-allele-positive subsets. Repertoires with fewer than 30,000 or more than 120,000 public chains, plus five repertoires with anomalous nucleotide sharing, were excluded from co-occurrence clustering. Entries here come from immuneACCESS through TCRdb and include only in-frame sequences with V and J called. Some clones fail to appear in such tables; in the studies checked, an unresolved V gene covers under half of the shortfall, and the cause of the remainder is unknown. V and J calls and clone size are copied from that table; D and trimming were computed from the DNA. This sample holds more than 85,000 clones; 78% were observed only once. The ten largest clones take up under 1.5% of the sample.

On this clone itself: Its cognate antigen has yet to be identified. No base-level quality is on record; no much larger clone is a single base apart.

The cohort consisted of approximately 690 healthy bone marrow donors. All cohort members were sampled while nominally healthy, although unrecorded immune exposures were likely present. The donor tested CMV seronegative and was one of the 352 seronegative cohort members. Each donor provided a peripheral blood sample, and peripheral blood mononuclear cells were used for TCR beta sequencing. The Qiagen DNeasy Blood Extraction Kit was used to extract genomic DNA from the blood cell samples. The sequence was obtained from a man aged 30 to 39 in good health and CMV-seronegative. The chain is made from TRBV6-1 and TRBJ2-7, with 7 bases aligning to TRBD1. The sequencing input was PBMCs. The nucleotide sequence reads TGTGCCAGCAGGGTCAACAGGGGCGAGCAGTACTTC. Its coded protein is CASRVNRGEQYF.